These 8 T cell receptor beta chains share one sample of origin, sequenced in a study of early T cells in non-severe SARS-CoV-2 infection. TCRdb reprocessed the 5' RACE reads with MiXCR, giving one entry per CDR3 protein. The table records tens of thousands of distinct CDR3 sequences, 9.5% to 15% of them present only once. The source material was whole blood, sampled at baseline. The source is an adult who was a healthcare worker with PCR-confirmed SARS-CoV-2 infection or an uninfected control (not recorded which).

This clonotype is medium-sized within its sample. The chain links TRBV12-3 or TRBV12-4 to TRBJ1-1; D remains unclear. The CDR3 covers 13 residues. V lost 6 bases and J lost 1, with 9 bases in between. The CDR3 is CASSLVGNTEAFF. CDR3 in DNA: TGTGCCAGCAGCTTGGTGGGGAACACTGAAGCTTTCTTT.

This chain connects TRBV9 to TRBJ1-6; 8 bases match TRBD1. J was trimmed by 5 bases and V by 3 bases; bases with no gene match: 4. The CDR3 sequence is 15 residues long. CDR1 and CDR2 from the germline V gene are SGDLS and YYNGEE. The CDR3 DNA reads as TGTGCCAGCAGCGCGACAGGGGAGGATAATTCACCCCTCCACTTT. This gives the protein CASSATGEDNSPLHF.

This clonotype appeared many times. The V and J genes are TRBV10-3 and TRBJ1-5; no firm D call. Germline V gene data show CDR1 as ENHRY and CDR2 as SYGVKD. This CDR3 comprises 15 residues. V lost 2 bases and J lost 0, with 8 bases in between. This CDR3 reads CAISEGPYSNQPQHF. CDR3 nucleotides: TGTGCCATCAGTGAGGGACCCTATAGCAATCAGCCCCAGCATTTT.

This clonotype has only a few counts. This chain uses TRBV20-1 with TRBJ2-7; D may correspond to TRBD1 or TRBD2 (6 bases each). CDR3 length: 14 residues. V lost 2 bases and J 6 bases, leaving 17 bases between the germline ends. Per germline, CDR1 DFQATT and CDR2 SNEGSKA (reference sequence). The CDR3, as DNA: TGCAGTGCTAGATCCGGGACACGGGGGTCCGAGCAGTACTTC. Translating it yields CSARSGTRGSEQYF.

This clonotype appeared a few times. This sequence joins TRBV27 and TRBJ1-3, with a weak D call TRBD1 (5 bases). From germline, CDR1 is MNHEY and CDR2 SMNVEV (reference sequence). The V end lost 4 bases, the J end lost 4 bases, and 11 bases lay between the germline ends. CDR3 length: 14 residues. The CDR3 is CASSSGTVGNTIYF. Here the CDR3 DNA reads TGTGCCAGCAGTTCCGGGACGGTCGGAAACACCATATATTTT.

This clonotype came up a few times. This sequence joins TRBV5-1 and TRBJ2-4; D is uncertain. The CDR3 loop spans 15 amino acids. Germline assignment: CDR1 SGHRS and CDR2 YFSETQ. The germline V and J ends were trimmed by 4 bases and 8 bases, with 19 bases remaining between them. CDR3 amino acids: CASSPGRTTRDIQYF. The CDR3 coding sequence is TGCGCCAGCAGCCCGGGCCGCACAACTCGGGACATTCAGTACTTC.

The chain is built from TRBV19 and TRBJ2-7, with D tentatively TRBD1 (6 bases). The germline CDR1 and CDR2 sequences are LNHDA and SQIVND (reference sequence). The CDR3 covers 15 residues. Trimming left V 5 bases short and J 0 bases short, with 14 bases between. The CDR3: CASSLRDMTSYEQYF. Here the CDR3 DNA reads TGTGCCAGTAGTCTAAGGGACATGACCTCCTACGAGCAGTACTTC.

This clonotype showed up just a few times. The J gene is TRBJ1-5, the V gene TRBV19; 8 bases match TRBD1. Germline V lookup: CDR1 LNHDA, CDR2 SQIVND (reference sequence). This CDR3 comprises 14 residues. V lost 6 bases to trimming and J lost 6 bases; unmatched junction nucleotides: 7. CDR3 DNA: TGTGCCAGTAGGGCGGACAGGGCAACTCAGCCCCAGCATTTT. Protein sequence: CASRADRATQPQHF.